This TCR beta chain was documented in a study of T cell responses to AZD1222 COVID-19 vaccine. This clone was counted a few times. What it binds is not known. Profiling relied on immunoSEQ multiplex PCR, and the TCRdb table lists in-frame clones only, not all of them. The sample consists of about 93,000 clones, 80% to 90% of them appearing once. General study results and limits: Most donors were white British, females outnumbered males, and clonal diversity was possibly underestimated.

The clonotype originates from an adult who received the AZD1222 COVID-19 vaccine. Specimen: peripheral blood, collected 28 days after the second AZD1222 dose.

CDR3 residues: CASSRVSGDLNEQFF. The CDR3 DNA reads TGTGCCAGCAGTCGTGTGAGCGGGGACCTAAATGAGCAGTTCTTC. The genes are TRBV6-4 and TRBJ2-1, with 7 positions matching TRBD2. V gave up 5 bases and J gave up 7 bases; unmatched junction bases: 11. The CDR3 extends over 15 amino acids. CDR1 is MRHNA and CDR2 is SNTAGT in the germline V gene.